The 22 T cell receptor beta chains listed next were all sequenced from one sample in a study of technical replicates of blood from a few donors. Method: immunoSEQ multiplex PCR; TCRdb's copy keeps in-frame clones and lacks some. The sample records about 74,000 clones, 95% being singletons. Sequenced sample: T cells isolated from PBMCs. These receptors came from a human donor in good health.

The chain couples TRBV28 to TRBJ1-2; 7 nucleotides agree with TRBD1. Germline CDR1 is MDHEN and CDR2 is SYDVKM. The junction had 7 bases not matched to a gene; V was cut back by 4 bases and J by 2 bases. The CDR3 spans 15 residues. In DNA, the CDR3 is TGTGCCAGCAGTTGGTCTCTGGGACAGAACTATGGCTACACCTTC. Its translation is CASSWSLGQNYGYTF.

V usage is TRBV2 and J usage is TRBJ1-5; no definite D call. The V and J ends lost 0 bases and 4 bases respectively, with 10 bases between them. CDR3 length: 15 residues. Germline V CDR1 and CDR2: SNHLY, FYNNEI. CDR3 nucleotides: TGTGCCAGCAGTGAAGCGCCCAGTCATAATCAGCCCCAGCATTTT. Translating it yields CASSEAPSHNQPQHF.

The rearrangement uses TRBV9 and TRBJ2-1, with D maybe TRBD1 (6 bases). Germline V gene lookup returns CDR1 SGDLS and CDR2 YYNGEE. Trimming shortened V by 3 bases and J by 9 bases, and 16 bases separated the two germline ends. CDR3 length: 14 residues. The CDR3 reads CASSEGHRVTEQFF. The CDR3 region has the DNA TGTGCCAGCAGCGAAGGACACAGGGTCACTGAGCAGTTCTTC. Drawing the rest from reference TRBV9 and TRBJ2-1, the complete variable domain is DSGVTQTPKHLITATGQRVTLRCSPRSGDLSVYWYQQSLDQGLQFLIQYYNGEERAKGNILERFSAQQFPDLHSELNLSSLELGDSALYFCASSEGHRVTEQFFGPGTRLTVL.

V usage is TRBV5-4 and J usage is TRBJ2-3; 8 nucleotides match TRBD2. The V gene end was trimmed by 4 bases and the J gene end by 6 bases; junction bases not matched to a gene: 10. The CDR3 sequence is 15 residues long. CDR1 is SGHNT and CDR2 is YYREEE in the germline V gene (reference sequence). The CDR3 DNA reads TGTGCCAGCAGCCGGGGGGGGAGCGTTCAGGATACGCAGTATTTT. As protein: CASSRGGSVQDTQYF.

DNA for the CDR3: TGTGCCACCAGCAGAGATCCCGATCAGCCCCAGCATTTT. Translated, it gives CATSRDPDQPQHF. This chain uses TRBV15 with TRBJ1-5; unclear D gene. The CDR3 runs to 13 residues. Germline V gives CDR1 LNHNV, CDR2 YYDKDF (reference sequence). Trimming pared 0 bases from V and 5 bases from J, leaving 5 bases between.

This clone was counted once. The chain joins TRBV2 to TRBJ1-1, with TRBD1 matching over 7 bases. Losses at the gene ends were 2 bases for V and 7 bases for J; bases not matched to a gene: 7. Germline lookup yields CDR1 SNHLY and CDR2 FYNNEI. CDR3 length equals 14 residues. CDR3 amino acids: CASSESRQGGEAFF. CDR3 DNA: TGTGCCAGCAGTGAAAGTAGACAGGGCGGTGAAGCTTTCTTT.

This clone was detected once. The chain employs TRBV9 and TRBJ2-7; the match to TRBD2 covers 8 bases. CDR1 is SGDLS and CDR2 is YYNGEE in the germline V gene. With 3 bases clipped from V and 3 bases from J, the junction kept 5 bases outside the gene matches. This CDR3 spans 14 amino acids. CDR3 in amino acids: CASSAGGGIYEQYF. As DNA, the CDR3 is TGTGCCAGCAGCGCCGGGGGGGGGATCTACGAGCAGTACTTC. The whole variable domain, remainder taken from reference TRBV9 and TRBJ2-7, is DSGVTQTPKHLITATGQRVTLRCSPRSGDLSVYWYQQSLDQGLQFLIQYYNGEERAKGNILERFSAQQFPDLHSELNLSSLELGDSALYFCASSAGGGIYEQYFGPGTRLTVT.

The rearrangement links TRBV7-9 to TRBJ2-7; D might be TRBD2 (6 bases). Per germline, CDR1 SEHNR and CDR2 FQNEAQ (reference sequence). V lost 5 bases, J lost 1 base, and 9 bases lay in between. This CDR3 region has 13 residues. Here the CDR3 reads CASSPGGSYEQYF. CDR3 bases: TGTGCCAGCAGCCCCGGGGGTTCCTACGAGCAGTACTTC.

The chain uses TRBV19 and TRBJ2-2, with D tentatively TRBD1 (5 bases). The CDR3 sequence is 13 residues long. V lost 6 bases to trimming and J lost 3 bases, with 8 bases between them. CDR1 and CDR2 (germline): LNHDA, SQIVND (reference sequence). CDR3 DNA: TGTGCCAGTAGAGGCAGGGACACCGGGGAGCTGTTTTTT. This codes for CASRGRDTGELFF.

The CDR3 spells CASSLGGQNYGYTF. The CDR3, as DNA: TGTGCCAGCAGCCTAGGGGGACAGAACTATGGCTACACCTTC. The rearrangement links TRBV7-2 to TRBJ1-2, with 7 bases identical to TRBD1. Germline CDR1 reads SGHTA; CDR2 reads FQGNSA. The CDR3 sequence is 14 residues long. Germline trimming cut 5 bases from V and 2 bases from J; bases unmatched to any gene: 5.

This sequence joins TRBV7-8 and TRBJ1-1; no definite D call. Trimming pared 3 bases from V and 8 bases from J, leaving 16 bases between. The CDR3 is made up of 14 amino acids. Germline CDR1 SGHVS, CDR2 FQNEAQ. CDR3 in amino acids: CASSLSGRSTEAFF. CDR3 bases: TGTGCCAGCAGCTTGTCGGGGAGGTCGACCGAAGCTTTCTTT.

The rearrangement links TRBV30 to TRBJ2-7; D remains ambiguous. V gave up 0 bases and J gave up 2 bases, with 17 bases separating them. The CDR3 sequence is 16 residues long. CDR1 GTSNPN and CDR2 SVGIG come from the germline V gene (reference sequence). The CDR3 loop is CAWSVSMNYVAYEQYF. The CDR3 coding sequence is TGTGCCTGGAGTGTAAGCATGAATTATGTGGCCTACGAGCAGTACTTC.

The rearrangement uses TRBV5-4 and TRBJ2-1; 9 bases match TRBD2. Losses at the gene ends were 7 bases for V and 2 bases for J; bases not matched to a gene: 7. The V gene's germline CDR1 is SGHNT and CDR2 YYREEE (reference sequence). CDR3 length: 15 amino acids. The CDR3, as DNA: TGTGCCAGCGGACCCGGGACTAGCACCTACAATGAGCAGTTCTTC. The encoded protein is CASGPGTSTYNEQFF.

The chain uses TRBV5-1 and TRBJ2-7; a weak D match, TRBD1 (6 bases). Germline V gives CDR1 SGHRS, CDR2 YFSETQ. V lost 0 bases to trimming and J lost 3 bases, with 10 bases between them. The CDR3 runs 14 residues. The CDR3, as DNA: TGCGCCAGCAGCTTGGCAAGACAGGTCTACGAGCAGTACTTC. Its translation is CASSLARQVYEQYF.

The chain is built from TRBV27 and TRBJ2-3; D call uncertain. CDR3 length: 12 residues. Trimming left V 2 bases short and J 6 bases short, with 6 bases between. Germline CDR1 is MNHEY and CDR2 is SMNVEV (reference sequence). The CDR3 protein is CASSLARDTQYF. CDR3 coding DNA: TGTGCCAGCAGTTTAGCTCGGGATACGCAGTATTTT.

The V and J genes are TRBV27 and TRBJ2-1; TRBD2 agrees at 7 bases. CDR3 length: 13 amino acids. Unmatched junction bases numbered 5, after V lost 5 bases and J lost 7 bases. Germline CDR1 MNHEY, CDR2 SMNVEV (reference sequence). The DNA for the CDR3 is TGTGCCAGCAGTGAATCAGCGGGGAATGAGCAGTTCTTC. Amino acid sequence: CASSESAGNEQFF.

In nucleotides, the CDR3 is TGCGCCAGCAGCTTGTCGGGTAGTCACCGCGAGCAGTACTTC. This translates into CASSLSGSHREQYF. V usage is TRBV5-1 and J usage is TRBJ2-7, with no clear D. CDR1 is SGHRS and CDR2 is YFSETQ in the germline V gene. V dropped 1 base and J dropped 6 bases, with 14 bases sitting between them. This CDR3 is 14 amino acids long. The full variable domain, its missing parts supplied by reference TRBV5-1 and TRBJ2-7, is KAGVTQTPRYLIKTRGQQVTLSCSPISGHRSVSWYQQTPGQGLQFLFEYFSETQRNKGNFPGRFSGRQFSNSRSEMNVSTLELGDSALYLCASSLSGSHREQYFGPGTRLTVT.

The chain joins TRBV6-4 to TRBJ1-2, with D possibly TRBD1 on 6 matching bases. CDR1 is MRHNA, CDR2 SNTAGT, per germline. The CDR3 has 13 residues. V was trimmed by 0 bases and J by 8 bases, leaving 10 bases between them. DNA for the CDR3: TGTGCCAGCAGTGACTCGAGAGGGGGAGGCTACACCTTC. It specifies CASSDSRGGGYTF.

The chain carries TRBV7-9 and TRBJ2-6; tentative D call: TRBD2 (7 bases). CDR1 SEHNR and CDR2 FQNEAQ come from the germline V gene (reference sequence). CDR3 size: 18 residues. V dropped 4 bases and J dropped 2 bases, with 18 bases sitting between them. CDR3 sequence: CASSSRFGEGAGANVLTF. CDR3 bases: TGTGCCAGCAGCTCGCGGTTCGGGGAGGGGGCTGGGGCCAACGTCCTGACTTTC.

The rearrangement uses TRBV5-1 and TRBJ1-5; D may be TRBD1 (6 bases). Germline V gene data show CDR1 as SGHRS and CDR2 as YFSETQ. The CDR3 length is 14 residues. V gave up 0 bases and J gave up 7 bases, with 11 bases separating them. The CDR3 bases are TGCGCCAGCAGCTTGGAGGGGGGGAAACAGCCCCAGCATTTT. This translates into CASSLEGGKQPQHF.

This chain uses TRBV6-1 with TRBJ1-2; the D is unclear. Germline CDR1 is MNHNS and CDR2 is SASEGT. This CDR3 region has 13 residues. Trimming left V 4 bases short and J 7 bases short, with 13 bases between. The CDR3, as DNA: TGTGCCAGCAGTGGGGCAGCCGTCGGTGGCTACACCTTC. Encoded protein: CASSGAAVGGYTF.

This chain connects TRBV6-6 to TRBJ2-5; a weak D match, TRBD2 (6 bases). V lost 2 bases and J lost 5, with 18 bases in between. CDR1 and CDR2 (germline): MNHNY, SVGAGI (reference sequence). The CDR3 loop spans 16 amino acids. The CDR3 bases are TGTGCCAGCAGTTACGACGGCGGGATAAGTAGGGAGACCCAGTACTTC. It translates to CASSYDGGISRETQYF.